Presented here are 31 T cell receptor beta chains from one specimen sequenced in a study of blood T cells in healthy people across ages. Through a sample-barcoded 5' primer and a J-beta primer mix, a second PCR was run for about 6 to 11 cycles. TCRdb re-analysed the 5' RACE reads in MiXCR, keeping a single row per CDR3 protein. The sample records 630,000 or so distinct CDR3 sequences, roughly 32% being singletons. Source material: blood. The receptors stem from a woman of 80 years or more in good health.

CDR3: CASSQDGPGQGYERYF. The CDR3 region has the DNA TGTGCCAGCAGCCAAGATGGGCCGGGACAGGGCTACGAGCGCTACTTC. The chain combines TRBV4-2 with TRBJ2-7; 9 positions agree with TRBD1. The V segment lost 0 bases and the J segment 13 bases; nucleotides outside the gene matches: 16. The CDR3 totals 16 residues. Germline lookup yields CDR1 LGHNA and CDR2 YNFKEQ.

This clonotype has at least ten counts. This rearrangement joins TRBV12-3 or TRBV12-4 to TRBJ1-5, with D tentatively TRBD1 (6 bases). CDR3 length: 15 amino acids. V shed 6 bases and J shed 2 bases, with 14 bases lying between them. This chain's CDR3 is CASRTQGQGNQPQHF. CDR3 nucleotides: TGTGCCAGCAGGACCCAGGGGCAGGGCAATCAGCCCCAGCATTTT.

As for this clonotype: With a much larger clone just one base away, this may be a read error. This rearrangement joins TRBV5-1 to TRBJ2-3, with a weak D call TRBD1 (5 bases). Trimming cost V 4 bases and J 2 bases, with 14 bases left between them. There are 15 residues in the CDR3. Germline V lookup: CDR1 SGHRS, CDR2 YFSETQ. CDR3 nucleotide sequence: TGCGCCAGCAGCCCCGACAGCTACCCCACAGATACGCAGTATTTT. It yields the protein CASSPDSYPTDTQYF.

This clonotype was seen a handful of times. This could be a read error, since a much larger clone is one nucleotide away. The chain carries TRBV7-2 and TRBJ2-5; 11 positions match TRBD1. V shed 5 bases, J shed 11 bases, and the junction held 13 bases outside the gene matches. CDR1 SGHTA and CDR2 FQGNSA come from the germline V gene. The CDR3 has 15 amino acids. The CDR3, as DNA: TGTGCCAGCAGCCGGGACAGGGGGATCTACAATGAGCAGTACTTC. Protein: CASSRDRGIYNEQYF.

This chain joins TRBV3-1 and TRBJ2-7; 8 positions match TRBD2. Germline V gives CDR1 LGHDT, CDR2 YNNKEL (reference sequence). This CDR3 contains 16 residues. Trimming cost V 10 bases and J 5 bases; bases outside gene matches: 19. The CDR3, as DNA: TGTGCCACCTCTCGGTCTCCGGGGGGGCTAGGCCACGAGCAGTACTTC. This gives the protein CATSRSPGGLGHEQYF.

This clonotype was counted only a few times. The chain combines TRBV6-5 with TRBJ2-1; 7 nucleotides agree with TRBD1. TRBJ2-7 explains the end of the DNA better; the J call may be wrong. Per the germline V gene, CDR1 is MNHEY and CDR2 is SVGAGI. This CDR3 has 15 residues. CDR3 nucleotides: TGTGCCAGTAGAGCCAGACAGGGCGCCTACAATGAGCAGTACTTC. This gives the protein CASRARQGAYNEQYF.

With regard to this clonotype: With a much larger clone just one base away, this may be a read error. J is TRBJ1-2 and V is TRBV6-1; TRBD1 is a possible D gene (6 bases). The CDR3 totals 16 residues. CDR1 is MNHNS and CDR2 is SASEGT in the germline V gene. CDR3 residues: CASGEGPGENGYGYTF. The DNA of the CDR3 is TGTGCCAGCGGTGAAGGACCAGGGGAGAACGGCTATGGCTACACCTTC.

To note about this clonotype: A read error may explain this, as a much larger clone is one base away. The chain is built from TRBV14 and TRBJ2-2; a possible D gene is TRBD1 (5 bases). The V gene's germline CDR1 is SGHDN and CDR2 FVKESK. The CDR3 consists of 13 residues. Deletions cut 5 bases from V and 4 bases from J, with 8 bases between. DNA for the CDR3: TGTGCCAGCAGCGTCAGGGTCACCGGGGAGCTGTTTTTT. It is translated as CASSVRVTGELFF.

Note on this clonotype: Since a much larger clone is just one base distant, this may be a read error. V is TRBV2 and J is TRBJ2-1; D is ambiguous. The CDR3 covers 13 residues. Germline loops: CDR1 SNHLY, CDR2 FYNNEI. V lost 7 bases and J 9 bases, leaving 16 bases between the germline ends. CDR3 loop: CASTIIRRPEQFF. CDR3 DNA sequence: TGTGCCAGCACTATCATACGGCGTCCTGAGCAGTTCTTC.

This clonotype was picked up many times. This chain connects TRBV20-1 to TRBJ2-5, with 8 bases lining up with TRBD2. The V gene end was trimmed by 1 base and the J gene end by 4 bases; junction bases not matched to a gene: 5. Germline assignment: CDR1 DFQATT and CDR2 SNEGSKA (reference sequence). This CDR3 is built from 14 residues. CDR3 region: CSARGRGVGETQYF. CDR3 sequence (DNA): TGCAGTGCTAGAGGGCGGGGGGTTGGAGAGACCCAGTACTTC.

Worth noting for this clonotype: A read error may explain this, as a much larger clone is one base away. CDR3 amino acids: CAGSKRAGWETQYF. CDR3 nucleotide sequence: TGTGCCGGCAGTAAGAGAGCGGGGTGGGAGACCCAGTACTTC. The gene calls are TRBV6-5 and TRBJ2-7, with 7 bases that match TRBD2. The J call may be incorrect, as the DNA end agrees better with TRBJ2-5. The germline V gene has CDR1 MNHEY and CDR2 SVGAGI. The CDR3 is made up of 14 amino acids.

The chain is built from TRBV15 and TRBJ2-1, with 8 bases fitting TRBD1. The germline gives CDR1 LNHNV, CDR2 YYDKDF (reference sequence). The CDR3 loop spans 15 amino acids. V dropped 1 base and J dropped 5; count of bases not matched to a gene: 4. Here the CDR3 reads CATSRGQGKDNEQFF. CDR3 coding DNA: TGTGCCACCAGCAGAGGACAGGGGAAGGACAATGAGCAGTTCTTC.

A few counts support this clonotype. The chain joins TRBV29-1 to TRBJ1-1, with TRBD1 identical over 9 bases. CDR1 is SQVTM, CDR2 ANQGSEA, per germline. V trimming: 3 bases; J trimming: 4 bases; junction bases outside the gene matches: 9. The CDR3 is 15 amino acids. Here the CDR3 DNA reads TGCAGCGTTGAGGTTTGGGGACAGGGTATCACTGAAGCTTTCTTT. Translating it yields CSVEVWGQGITEAFF. The full variable domain, its missing parts supplied by reference TRBV29-1 and TRBJ1-1, is SAVISQKPSRDICQRGTSLTIQCQVDSQVTMMFWYRQQPGQSLTLIATANQGSEATYESGFVIDKFPISRPNLTFSTLTVSNMSPEDSSIYLCSVEVWGQGITEAFFGQGTRLTVV.

CDR3 residues: CASSYSAGIAVDTEAFF. CDR3 DNA sequence: TGTGCCAGCAGTTACTCGGCAGGGATCGCGGTGGACACTGAAGCTTTCTTT. This chain joins TRBV6-5 and TRBJ1-1, with D tentatively TRBD1 (5 bases). There are 17 residues in the CDR3. CDR1 and CDR2 (germline): MNHEY, SVGAGI. The ends were cut back, 0 bases at V and 3 bases at J, with 17 bases in the middle.

This clonotype appeared many times. The J gene is TRBJ2-7, the V gene TRBV29-1; 10 nucleotides agree with TRBD1. V shed 4 bases, J shed 1 base, and the junction held 4 bases outside the gene matches. The CDR3 runs 14 residues. CDR1 and CDR2 from the germline V gene are SQVTM and ANQGSEA. The CDR3 DNA reads TGCAGCGTTGTAAGGGACAGGGGATCCTACGAGCAGTACTTC. Protein: CSVVRDRGSYEQYF.

The chain is built from TRBV27 and TRBJ2-7; 7 nucleotides line up with TRBD1. CDR1 is MNHEY and CDR2 is SMNVEV in the germline V gene (reference sequence). The CDR3 contains 16 residues. The J segment lost 0 bases and the V segment lost 5 bases, leaving 10 bases of the junction unmatched. The CDR3 sequence is CASSPERGPNSYEQYF. The CDR3 nucleotides read TGTGCCAGCAGTCCGGAAAGGGGGCCTAACTCCTACGAGCAGTACTTC.

Regarding this clonotype: A much larger clone sits a single nucleotide away, making a read error possible. The rearrangement joins TRBV27 to TRBJ2-5, with D perhaps assigned TRBD1 or TRBD2 (7 bases each). Looked up from germline, CDR1 is MNHEY and CDR2 is SMNVEV (reference sequence). CDR3 length equals 14 residues. The CDR3 coding sequence is TGTGCCAGCAGTTTTCGCAGGGGGGGAGAGACCCAGTGCTTC. Amino acids: CASSFRRGGETQCF.

The chain joins TRBV12-3 or TRBV12-4 to TRBJ1-2; TRBD1 might be the D (6 bases). The CDR3 runs 13 residues. V lost 3 bases to trimming and J lost 8 bases, with 13 bases between them. The CDR3 DNA follows: TGTGCCAGCAGTTTCTCGGGGGCAGGGGGCTACACCTTC. Translating it yields CASSFSGAGGYTF.

A note on this clonotype: The CDR3 carries no conserved terminal phenylalanine or tryptophan, so it likely arises from a read error. The J gene is TRBJ2-5, the V gene TRBV5-1, with 9 bases identical to TRBD1. The germline CDR1 and CDR2 sequences are SGHRS and YFSETQ. V shed 4 bases, J shed 1 base, and the junction held 8 bases outside the gene matches. This CDR3 is built from 16 residues. CDR3 DNA: TGCGCCAGCAGCAACCGAAACAGGGGGCCCCAAGAGACCCAGTACAAC. Amino acids: CASSNRNRGPQETQYN.

This clonotype was seen only once. The chain uses TRBV20-1 and TRBJ2-5, with D possibly called TRBD1 or TRBD2 (5 bases each). The CDR3 spans 15 residues. Germline CDR1 DFQATT, CDR2 SNEGSKA (reference sequence). V lost 2 bases, J lost 2 bases, and 15 bases lay in between. CDR3: CSARKEEGEQETQYF. In nucleotides, the CDR3 is TGCAGTGCTAGAAAGGAGGAAGGGGAGCAAGAGACCCAGTACTTC.

In this sample, this clonotype turned up a few times. The chain combines TRBV6-2 or TRBV6-3 with TRBJ2-2; tentative D call: TRBD1 (5 bases). Trimming removed 3 bases from V and 4 bases from J, with 12 bases in between. From germline, CDR1 is MNHEY and CDR2 SVGEGT. The CDR3 consists of 15 residues. The CDR3 DNA reads TGTGCCAGCAGTTATGTGGGGCTGGGCACCGGGGAGCTGTTTTTT. This gives the protein CASSYVGLGTGELFF.

The chain couples TRBV5-1 to TRBJ2-7; 7 bases agree with TRBD1. The DNA end is a closer match to TRBJ2-5, so the J assignment may be wrong. The CDR3 loop spans 14 amino acids. Looked up from germline, CDR1 is SGHRS and CDR2 is YFSETQ. CDR3 amino acids: CASSAPGQSETQYF. The CDR3 DNA reads TGCGCCAGCAGCGCCCCGGGACAGTCGGAGACCCAGTACTTC.

Ten or more counts support this clonotype. The chain carries TRBV6-2 or TRBV6-3 and TRBJ2-3; D gene ambiguous. The CDR3 loop spans 15 amino acids. Trimming pared 5 bases from V and 7 bases from J, leaving 19 bases between. Germline-derived CDR1 and CDR2 are MNHEY and SVGEGT. The CDR3 spells CASSMSRARGNTQYF. Here the CDR3 DNA reads TGTGCCAGCAGTATGTCTAGGGCTCGAGGCAATACGCAGTATTTT.

Only a few counts were recorded for this clonotype. A much larger clone differs by one base, so this may be a read error. V gene TRBV6-5 combines with J gene TRBJ2-1; TRBD2 matches 11 bases. J was trimmed by 9 bases and V by 8 bases; bases with no gene match: 15. The CDR3 consists of 16 residues. Germline CDR1 reads MNHEY; CDR2 reads SVGAGI. The CDR3 coding sequence is TGTGCCAGCGGTCGAGGGATAGCGGGGGGGCAGGGTGAGCAGTTCTTC. This translates into CASGRGIAGGQGEQFF.

This clonotype has just a few counts. V usage is TRBV11-2 and J usage is TRBJ1-1, with 11 bases that match TRBD1. The CDR3 sequence is 16 residues long. Germline CDR1 reads SGHAT; CDR2 reads FQNNGV. J gave up 5 bases and V 4 bases, and 9 bases lay outside the gene matches. The CDR3 DNA sequence: TGTGCCAGCAGCTCCAGGGCGGACAGGGGGCGAACTGAAGCTTTCTTT. It yields the protein CASSSRADRGRTEAFF.

The V call is TRBV7-3, the J call TRBJ2-4; 7 nucleotides line up with TRBD1. The CDR3 spans 13 residues. With V trimmed by 2 bases and J by 10 bases, 5 bases remained unmatched. The V gene's germline CDR1 is SGHTA and CDR2 FQGTGA. This chain's CDR3 is CASSLGTAEIQYF. DNA for the CDR3: TGTGCCAGCAGCTTAGGGACAGCTGAGATTCAGTACTTC.

This clonotype was counted ten times or more. V gene TRBV30 combines with J gene TRBJ1-1; 7 bases align to TRBD1. The CDR3 extends over 15 amino acids. With V trimmed by 5 bases and J by 6 bases, 15 bases remained unmatched. Germline CDR1 is GTSNPN and CDR2 is SVGIG (reference sequence). In DNA form, the CDR3 reads TGTGCCTGGCTTTACTACAGGGGCGGCCCCGCTGAAGCTTTCTTT. Its translation is CAWLYYRGGPAEAFF.

The chain uses TRBV18 and TRBJ1-2, with a weak D call TRBD1 (5 bases). The CDR3 is 15 amino acids. The germline CDR1 and CDR2 sequences are KGHSH and LQKENI. V was clipped by 3 bases and J by 2 bases, with 13 bases between them. Here the CDR3 reads CASSPGRGLNYGYTF. The CDR3 DNA sequence: TGTGCCAGCTCACCCGGACGGGGGTTAAACTATGGCTACACCTTC.

The rearrangement joins TRBV30 to TRBJ1-4, with a weak D call TRBD1 (6 bases). CDR1 is GTSNPN, CDR2 SVGIG, per germline (reference sequence). Trimming shortened V by 5 bases and J by 8 bases, and 21 bases separated the two germline ends. The CDR3 is 15 amino acids. CDR3 sequence reads: CAWGGQGTKGEKLFF. The CDR3 DNA sequence: TGTGCCTGGGGAGGTCAGGGGACCAAAGGGGAAAAACTGTTTTTT.

As regards this clonotype: A single base separates this from a much larger clone, so it may be a read error. The chain carries TRBV6-2 or TRBV6-3 and TRBJ2-7; D might be TRBD2 (7 bases). The length of the CDR3 is 15 residues. V was pared by 6 bases and J by 7 bases, with 22 bases between. In germline, CDR1 is MNHEY, CDR2 SVGEGT. For the CDR3, the DNA is TGTGCCAGCAGACTAAACGGGGGGCCCCTCAATGAGCAGTACTTC. Protein: CASRLNGGPLNEQYF.

This clonotype was seen at least ten times. The rearrangement links TRBV12-5 to TRBJ2-5; TRBD1 matches at 10 bases. The germline V gene has CDR1 LGHNT and CDR2 FRNRAP. The CDR3 covers 14 residues. V lost 8 bases to trimming and J lost 3 bases; unmatched junction nucleotides: 6. Here the CDR3 reads CASSAGTGEETQYF. CDR3 DNA sequence: TGTGCTAGTTCCGCCGGGACAGGGGAAGAGACCCAGTACTTC.